This TCR beta chain was profiled in a study of identical twins. TCRdb re-derived calls from the 5' RACE reads in MiXCR, one entry per CDR3 protein. The sample has about 690,000 distinct CDR3 sequences, less than 25% seen once; the top ten hold more than 4%. In its sample, this clonotype was seen a few times. The antigen is unknown. Broader study findings: Twins' surplus sharing was weaker for beta out-of-frame sequences.

In addition, the sample was reused for a study of T cells expressing NK-cell markers. That report adds: Beta-chain profiling covered CD3+CD56+NKG2C+, CD3+CD56+NKG2C- and CD3+CD56-NKG2C+ sorted subsets. The leading position in the CD3+CD56-NKG2C+ fraction of a few donors also went to these clonotypes.

Sample: PBMCs. The clonotype comes from a woman under 30 in good health.

CDR3 region: CASSANTGEQYF. CDR3 DNA sequence: TGTGCCAGCAGCGCCAATACCGGGGAGCAGTACTTC. This sequence joins TRBV9 and TRBJ2-7; no clear D. The CDR3 consists of 12 residues. V was trimmed by 3 bases and J by 7 bases, leaving 11 bases between them. Germline V gene sequence: CDR1 SGDLS, CDR2 YYNGEE.